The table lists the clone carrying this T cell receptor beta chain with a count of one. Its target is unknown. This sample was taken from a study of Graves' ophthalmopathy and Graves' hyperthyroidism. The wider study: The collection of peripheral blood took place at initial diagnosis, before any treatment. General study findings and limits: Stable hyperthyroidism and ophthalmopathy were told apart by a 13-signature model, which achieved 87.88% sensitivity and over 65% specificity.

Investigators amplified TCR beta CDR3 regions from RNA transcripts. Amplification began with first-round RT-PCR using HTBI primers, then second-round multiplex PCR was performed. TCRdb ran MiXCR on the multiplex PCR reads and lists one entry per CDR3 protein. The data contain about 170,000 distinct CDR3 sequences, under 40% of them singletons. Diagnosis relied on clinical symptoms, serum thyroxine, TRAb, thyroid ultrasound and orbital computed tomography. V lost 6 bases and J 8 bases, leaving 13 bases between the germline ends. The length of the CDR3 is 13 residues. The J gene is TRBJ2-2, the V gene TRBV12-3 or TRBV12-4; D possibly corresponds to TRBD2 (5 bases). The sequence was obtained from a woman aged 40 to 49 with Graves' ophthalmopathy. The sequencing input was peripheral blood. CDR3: CASRPGIVGELFF. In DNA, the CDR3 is TGTGCCAGCAGACCCGGGATCGTGGGGGAGCTGTTTTTT.